The T cell receptor beta chain under discussion was sequenced for a study of molecular identifiers for immune sequencing clone quantification. This clonotype was seen at least ten times. With listed TCR primers and previously described methods, bulk TCR libraries were prepared. From the PCR reads, TCRdb called clonotypes with MiXCR, one entry per CDR3 protein. Among over 50,000 distinct CDR3 sequences listed, about a third were seen once. Construction of naive CD8 libraries employed about 18,000 to 1,100,000 sorted cells together with 10%, 30% or 50% RNA. Using a CD8+CD4-CCR7+CD45RA+ phenotype, naive CD8 T cells were sorted. V shed 1 base and J shed 5 bases, with 12 bases lying between them. Germline V lookup: CDR1 SGHKS, CDR2 YYEKEE (reference sequence). The CDR3 totals 15 residues.

The TCR was taken from a human donor in good health. Some libraries in this study had Jurkat cell RNA spiked in. The sequenced sample was naive CD8+ T cells from blood, with Jurkat cell RNA spiked in. Regarding subset: FACS-sorted CD8+CD4-CCR7+CD45RA+ naive T cells. V is TRBV5-5 and J is TRBJ2-2; D unresolved. CDR3 DNA: TGTGCCAGCAGCTTGTGGGTTGGTCGGACCGGGGAGCTGTTTTTT. Protein sequence: CASSLWVGRTGELFF.